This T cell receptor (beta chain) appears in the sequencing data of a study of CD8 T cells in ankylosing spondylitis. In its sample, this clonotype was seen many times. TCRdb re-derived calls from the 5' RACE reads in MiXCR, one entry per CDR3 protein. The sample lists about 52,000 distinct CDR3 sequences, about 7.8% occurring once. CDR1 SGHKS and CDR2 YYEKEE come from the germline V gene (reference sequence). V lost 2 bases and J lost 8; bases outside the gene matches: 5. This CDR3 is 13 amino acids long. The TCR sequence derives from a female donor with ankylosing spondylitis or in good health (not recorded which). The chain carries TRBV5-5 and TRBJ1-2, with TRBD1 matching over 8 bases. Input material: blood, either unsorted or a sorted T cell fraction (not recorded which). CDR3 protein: CASSFSTGDGYTF. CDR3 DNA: TGTGCCAGCAGCTTTTCGACAGGGGACGGCTACACCTTC.